Each of the 4 T cell receptor beta chains below was sequenced from the same sample in a study of CDR3 diversity in severe acne. TCRdb re-called the PCR reads with MiXCR, one entry per CDR3 protein. The sample holds some 90,000 distinct CDR3 sequences; approximately 54% are singletons and the top ten take roughly 12%. Input material: blood. The receptors here all came from a male donor with severe acne vulgaris.

This clonotype is medium-sized by share. This rearrangement joins TRBV5-8 to TRBJ2-7; D remains ambiguous. The germline V and J ends were trimmed by 4 bases and 3 bases, with 17 bases remaining between them. This CDR3 has 15 amino acids. CDR1 and CDR2 from the germline V gene are SGHTS and YDEGEE. This CDR3 is CASSHQNAADYEQYF. In nucleotides, the CDR3 is TGTGCCAGCAGCCACCAGAATGCCGCCGACTACGAGCAGTACTTC.

A remark on this clonotype: This clone may be a read error of a much larger clone one base away. This chain links TRBV4-3 with TRBJ2-7; D is tentatively TRBD1 or TRBD2 (5 bases each). The germline V gene encodes CDR1 LGHNA and CDR2 YSLEER. This CDR3 has 13 residues. The DNA of the CDR3 is TGCGCCAGCAGCCCAGAGGGGTCCTACGGGCAGTACTTC. Its protein product is CASSPEGSYGQYF.

The chain recombines TRBV7-2 with TRBJ1-2; 8 nucleotides align to TRBD1. J lost 6 bases, V lost 5 bases, and 5 bases had no gene match. Germline V gene lookup returns CDR1 SGHTA and CDR2 FQGNSA. CDR3 length: 13 residues. The CDR3 sequence is CASSPQQGDGYTF. In DNA form, the CDR3 reads TGTGCCAGCAGCCCTCAACAGGGGGATGGCTACACCTTC.

On this clonotype: Since a much larger clone is just one base distant, this may be a read error. The chain links TRBV19 to TRBJ2-7; unclear D gene. The CDR3 runs 13 residues. Per the germline V gene, CDR1 is LNHDA and CDR2 is SQIVND (reference sequence). CDR3 sequence (DNA): TGTGCCAGTAGGGGCAGGCCCTCCTACGAGCGGTACTTC. This translates into CASRGRPSYERYF.